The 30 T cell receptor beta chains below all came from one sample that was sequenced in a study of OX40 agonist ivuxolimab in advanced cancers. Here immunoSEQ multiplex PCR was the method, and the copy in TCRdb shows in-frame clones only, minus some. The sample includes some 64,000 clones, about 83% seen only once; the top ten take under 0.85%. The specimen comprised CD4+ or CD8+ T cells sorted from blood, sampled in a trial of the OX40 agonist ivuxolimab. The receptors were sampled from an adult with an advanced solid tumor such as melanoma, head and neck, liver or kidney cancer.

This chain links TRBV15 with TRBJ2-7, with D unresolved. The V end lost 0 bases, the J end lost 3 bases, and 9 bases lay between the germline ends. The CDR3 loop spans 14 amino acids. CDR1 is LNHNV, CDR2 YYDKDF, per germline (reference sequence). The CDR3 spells CATSRDRTYYEQYF. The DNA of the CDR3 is TGTGCCACCAGCAGAGATCGGACCTACTACGAGCAGTACTTC.

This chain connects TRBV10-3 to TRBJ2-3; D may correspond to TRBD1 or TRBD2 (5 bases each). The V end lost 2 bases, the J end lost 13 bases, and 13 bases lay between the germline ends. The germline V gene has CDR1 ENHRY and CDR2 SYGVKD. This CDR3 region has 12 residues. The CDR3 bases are TGTGCCATCAGTGAGAGAGCCCGGGACGAGTATTTT. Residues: CAISERARDEYF.

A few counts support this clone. The CDR3: CASSPANEQFF. The CDR3 DNA reads as TGTGCCAGCAGTCCCGCCAATGAGCAGTTCTTC. This sequence joins TRBV6-6 and TRBJ2-1, with D hard to call. Per germline, CDR1 MNHNY and CDR2 SVGAGI (reference sequence). The V end was cut by 5 bases, the J end by 6 bases, with 5 bases between. CDR3 length: 11 amino acids.

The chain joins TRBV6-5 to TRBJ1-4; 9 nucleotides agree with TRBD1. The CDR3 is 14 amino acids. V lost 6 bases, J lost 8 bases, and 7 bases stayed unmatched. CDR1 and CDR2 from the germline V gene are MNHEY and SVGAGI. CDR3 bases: TGTGCCAGCAGGGACAGGGGCCTTGCGGAAAAACTGTTTTTT. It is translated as CASRDRGLAEKLFF.

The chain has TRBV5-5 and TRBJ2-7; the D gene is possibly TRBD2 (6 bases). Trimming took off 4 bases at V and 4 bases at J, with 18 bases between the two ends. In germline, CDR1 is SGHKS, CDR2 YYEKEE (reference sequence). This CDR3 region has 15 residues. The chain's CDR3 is CASSRLGEALYEQYF. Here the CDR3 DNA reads TGTGCCAGCAGCAGATTGGGGGAGGCCCTTTACGAGCAGTACTTC.

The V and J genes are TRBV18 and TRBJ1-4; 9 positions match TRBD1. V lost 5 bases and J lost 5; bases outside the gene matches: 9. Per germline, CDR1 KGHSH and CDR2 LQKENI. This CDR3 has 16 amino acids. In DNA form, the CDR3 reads TGTGCCAGCTCAACAAACACCGGGACAGGGAATGAAAAACTGTTTTTT. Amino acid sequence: CASSTNTGTGNEKLFF.

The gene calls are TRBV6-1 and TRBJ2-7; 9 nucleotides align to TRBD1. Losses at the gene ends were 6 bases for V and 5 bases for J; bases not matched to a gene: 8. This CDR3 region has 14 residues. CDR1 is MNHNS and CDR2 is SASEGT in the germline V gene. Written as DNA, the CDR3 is TGTGCCAGCAGACTACACGGACAGGGGAACGAGCAGTACTTC. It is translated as CASRLHGQGNEQYF.

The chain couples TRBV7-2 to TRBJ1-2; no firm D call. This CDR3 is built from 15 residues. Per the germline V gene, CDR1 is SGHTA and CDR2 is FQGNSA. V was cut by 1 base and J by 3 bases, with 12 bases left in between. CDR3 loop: CASSLVGQTYYGYTF. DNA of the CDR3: TGTGCCAGCAGCTTAGTCGGCCAGACCTACTATGGCTACACCTTC.

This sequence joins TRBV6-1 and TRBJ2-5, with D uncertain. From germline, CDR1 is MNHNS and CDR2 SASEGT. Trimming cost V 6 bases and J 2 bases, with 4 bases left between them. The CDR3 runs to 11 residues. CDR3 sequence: CASSLQETQYF. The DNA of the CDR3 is TGTGCCAGCAGCTTACAAGAGACCCAGTACTTC.

In DNA form, the CDR3 reads TGTGCCAGCTCCCCCTATGGGTACAATGAGCAGTTCTTC. This codes for CASSPYGYNEQFF. The chain combines TRBV18 with TRBJ2-1; D remains unclear. The CDR3 has 13 residues. V was clipped by 6 bases and J by 4 bases, with 10 bases between them. Germline V lookup: CDR1 KGHSH, CDR2 LQKENI.

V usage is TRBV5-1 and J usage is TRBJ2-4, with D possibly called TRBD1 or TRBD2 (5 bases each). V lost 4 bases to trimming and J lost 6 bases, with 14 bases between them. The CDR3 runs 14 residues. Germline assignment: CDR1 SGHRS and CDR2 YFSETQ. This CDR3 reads CASSLGTDRNIQYF. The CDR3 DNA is TGCGCCAGCAGCCTAGGGACCGATCGAAACATTCAGTACTTC.

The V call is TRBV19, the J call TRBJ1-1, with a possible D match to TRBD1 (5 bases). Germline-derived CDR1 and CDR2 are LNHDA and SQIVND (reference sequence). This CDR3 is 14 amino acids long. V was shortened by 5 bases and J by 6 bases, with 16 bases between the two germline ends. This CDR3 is CASSVGHGAPEAFF. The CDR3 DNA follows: TGTGCCAGTAGTGTCGGACATGGGGCCCCTGAAGCTTTCTTT.

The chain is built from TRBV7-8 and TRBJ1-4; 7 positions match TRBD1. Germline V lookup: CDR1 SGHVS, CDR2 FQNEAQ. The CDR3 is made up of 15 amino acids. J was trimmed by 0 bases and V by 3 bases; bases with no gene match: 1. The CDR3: CASSLGQSTNEKLFF. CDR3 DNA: TGTGCCAGCAGCTTGGGACAGTCAACTAATGAAAAACTGTTTTTT.

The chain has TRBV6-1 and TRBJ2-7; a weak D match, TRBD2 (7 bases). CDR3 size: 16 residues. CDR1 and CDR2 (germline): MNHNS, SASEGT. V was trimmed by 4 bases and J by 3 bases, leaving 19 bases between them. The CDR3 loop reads CASSVAGKRDNYEQYF. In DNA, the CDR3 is TGTGCCAGCAGTGTGGCCGGGAAGCGGGACAACTACGAGCAGTACTTC.

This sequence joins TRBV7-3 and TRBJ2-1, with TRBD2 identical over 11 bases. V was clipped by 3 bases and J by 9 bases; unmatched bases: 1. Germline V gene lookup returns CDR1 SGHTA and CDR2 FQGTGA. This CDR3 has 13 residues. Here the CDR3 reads CASSFLAGGEQFF. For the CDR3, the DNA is TGTGCCAGCAGCTTCCTAGCGGGAGGTGAGCAGTTCTTC.

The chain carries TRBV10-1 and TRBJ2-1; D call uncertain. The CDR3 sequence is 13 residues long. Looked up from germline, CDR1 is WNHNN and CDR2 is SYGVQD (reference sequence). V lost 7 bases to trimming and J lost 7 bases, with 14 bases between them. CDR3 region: CASKPGVGNEQFF. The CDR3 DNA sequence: TGCGCCAGCAAGCCTGGAGTCGGTAATGAGCAGTTCTTC.

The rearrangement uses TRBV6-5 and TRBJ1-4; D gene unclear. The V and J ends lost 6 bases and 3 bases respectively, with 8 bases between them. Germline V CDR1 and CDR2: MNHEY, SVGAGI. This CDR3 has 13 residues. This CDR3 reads CASRYTANEKLFF. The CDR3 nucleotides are TGTGCCAGCAGGTACACGGCTAATGAAAAACTGTTTTTT.

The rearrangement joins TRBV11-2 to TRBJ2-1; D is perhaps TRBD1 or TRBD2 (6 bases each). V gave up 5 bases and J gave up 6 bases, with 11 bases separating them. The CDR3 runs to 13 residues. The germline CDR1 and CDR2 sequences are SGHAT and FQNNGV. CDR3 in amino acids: CASSLGGINEQFF. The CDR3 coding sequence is TGTGCCAGCAGCCTAGGGGGGATCAATGAGCAGTTCTTC.

The CDR3 protein is CASSLDSGGSEKLFF. DNA for the CDR3: TGTGCCAGCAGCTTAGATTCAGGGGGCAGTGAAAAACTGTTTTTT. The chain combines TRBV11-2 with TRBJ1-4; 8 nucleotides line up with TRBD1. The germline V gene encodes CDR1 SGHAT and CDR2 FQNNGV. The CDR3 is 15 residues long. The trim removed 0 bases at V and 7 bases at J, leaving 4 bases unmatched. Using reference TRBV11-2 and TRBJ1-4 for the parts outside the CDR3, the full variable domain is EAGVAQSPRYKIIEKRQSVAFWCNPISGHATLYWYQQILGQGPKLLIQFQNNGVVDDSQLPKDRFSAERLKGVDSTLKIQPAKLEDSAVYLCASSLDSGGSEKLFFGSGTQLSVL.

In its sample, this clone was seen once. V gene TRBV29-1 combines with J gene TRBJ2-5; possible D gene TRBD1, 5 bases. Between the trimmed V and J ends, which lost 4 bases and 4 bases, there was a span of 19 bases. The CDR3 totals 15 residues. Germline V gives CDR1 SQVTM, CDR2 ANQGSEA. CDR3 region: CSVVNALPDRETQYF. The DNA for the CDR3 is TGCAGCGTTGTTAATGCGCTCCCTGACAGAGAGACCCAGTACTTC.

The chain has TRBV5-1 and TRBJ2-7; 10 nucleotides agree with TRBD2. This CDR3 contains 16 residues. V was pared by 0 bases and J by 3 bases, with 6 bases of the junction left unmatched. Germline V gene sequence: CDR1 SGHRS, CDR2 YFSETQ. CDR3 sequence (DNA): TGCGCCAGCAGCTTGGCCGGGCTAGCGGGAGTCTACGAGCAGTACTTC. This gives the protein CASSLAGLAGVYEQYF.

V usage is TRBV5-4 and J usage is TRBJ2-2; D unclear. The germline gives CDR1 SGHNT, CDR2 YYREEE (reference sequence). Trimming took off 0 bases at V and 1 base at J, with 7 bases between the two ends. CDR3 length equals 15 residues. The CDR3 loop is CASSLALENTGELFF. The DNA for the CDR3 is TGTGCCAGCAGCTTGGCCCTAGAGAACACCGGGGAGCTGTTTTTT. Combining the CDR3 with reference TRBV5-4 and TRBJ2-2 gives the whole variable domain ETGVTQSPTHLIKTRGQQVTLRCSSQSGHNTVSWYQQALGQGPQFIFQYYREEENGRGNFPPRFSGLQFPNYSSELNVNALELDDSALYLCASSLALENTGELFFGEGSRLTVL.

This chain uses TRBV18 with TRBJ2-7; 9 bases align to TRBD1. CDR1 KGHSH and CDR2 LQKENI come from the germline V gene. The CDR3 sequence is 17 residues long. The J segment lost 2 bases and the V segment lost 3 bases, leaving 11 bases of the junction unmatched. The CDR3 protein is CASSPSNGGQGAYEQYF. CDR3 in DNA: TGTGCCAGCTCACCCTCGAATGGGGGACAGGGAGCCTACGAGCAGTACTTC.

CDR3 nucleotides: TGTGCTAGTGGTACGTCCCAGGGGGGTTCCTACAATGAGCAGTTCTTC. It encodes CASGTSQGGSYNEQFF. The rearrangement uses TRBV12-5 and TRBJ2-1; D perhaps matches TRBD1 (7 bases). Germline CDR1 LGHNT, CDR2 FRNRAP. The CDR3 extends over 16 amino acids. Trimming stripped 5 bases from V and 1 base from J, with 15 bases between.

The CDR3 DNA is TGCGCCAGCAGTGAGTCGACTAGCGGGAGGAATCGGCAGTTCTTC. Its protein is CASSESTSGRNRQFF. This chain joins TRBV10-2 and TRBJ2-1; 13 nucleotides align to TRBD2. With V trimmed by 0 bases and J by 12 bases, 5 bases remained unmatched. CDR1 is WSHSY and CDR2 is SAAADI in the germline V gene. The CDR3 covers 15 residues.

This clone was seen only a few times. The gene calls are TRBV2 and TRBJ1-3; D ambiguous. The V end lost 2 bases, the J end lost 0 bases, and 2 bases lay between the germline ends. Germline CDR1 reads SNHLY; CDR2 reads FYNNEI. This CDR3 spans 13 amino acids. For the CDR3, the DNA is TGTGCCAGCAGTGAAAGCTCTGGAAACACCATATATTTT. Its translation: CASSESSGNTIYF.

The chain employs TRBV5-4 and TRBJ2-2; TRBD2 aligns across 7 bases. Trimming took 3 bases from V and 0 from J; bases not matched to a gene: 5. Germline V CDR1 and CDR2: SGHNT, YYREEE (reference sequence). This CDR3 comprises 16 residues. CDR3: CASSSGGLTNTGELFF. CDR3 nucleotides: TGTGCCAGCAGCTCGGGGGGACTGACGAACACCGGGGAGCTGTTTTTT.

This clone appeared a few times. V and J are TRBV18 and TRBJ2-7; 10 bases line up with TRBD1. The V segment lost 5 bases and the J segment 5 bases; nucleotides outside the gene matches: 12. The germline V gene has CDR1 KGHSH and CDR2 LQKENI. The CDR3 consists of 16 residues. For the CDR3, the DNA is TGTGCCAGCTCATCCCAAACGACAGGGGGCAACGACGAGCAGTACTTC. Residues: CASSSQTTGGNDEQYF.

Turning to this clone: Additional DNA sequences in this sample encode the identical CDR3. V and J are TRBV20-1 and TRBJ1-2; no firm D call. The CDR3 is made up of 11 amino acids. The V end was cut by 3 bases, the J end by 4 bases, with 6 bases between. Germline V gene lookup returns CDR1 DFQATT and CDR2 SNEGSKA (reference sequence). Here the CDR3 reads CSASSSYGYTF. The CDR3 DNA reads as TGCAGTGCTAGTTCGTCCTATGGCTACACCTTC.

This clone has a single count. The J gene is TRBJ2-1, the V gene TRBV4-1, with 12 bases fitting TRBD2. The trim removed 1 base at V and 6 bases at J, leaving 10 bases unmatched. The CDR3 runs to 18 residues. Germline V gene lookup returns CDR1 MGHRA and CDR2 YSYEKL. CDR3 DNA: TGCGCCAGCAGCCAAGCGGCTAGCGGGAGGGCCGGAGCCAATGAGCAGTTCTTC. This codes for CASSQAASGRAGANEQFF.